The 3 T cell receptor beta chains listed next were all sequenced from one sample in a study of early T cells in non-severe SARS-CoV-2 infection. TCRdb re-called the 5' RACE reads through MiXCR, storing one row per CDR3 protein. The sample lists 55,000 to 65,000 distinct CDR3 sequences, around 10% occurring once. Input material: whole blood. The receptors stem from an adult who was a healthcare worker with PCR-confirmed SARS-CoV-2 infection or an uninfected control (not recorded which).

In its sample, this clonotype was seen a few times. The chain combines TRBV13 with TRBJ2-7, with 14 positions matching TRBD2. Trimming cost V 7 bases and J 6 bases; bases outside gene matches: 11. Germline V gene lookup returns CDR1 PRHDT and CDR2 FYEKMQ (reference sequence). The CDR3 is 16 residues long. CDR3 sequence: CASTEAGTSGSSEQYF. The CDR3 DNA sequence: TGTGCCAGCACCGAGGCCGGGACTAGCGGGAGTTCCGAGCAGTACTTC.

In DNA form, the CDR3 reads TGTGCCAGCAGCTTGATAACTATCCAAGCCGGGGAGCTGTTTTTT. The encoded protein is CASSLITIQAGELFF. The chain joins TRBV7-6 to TRBJ2-2; D gene ambiguous. The length of the CDR3 is 15 residues. The germline gives CDR1 SGHVS, CDR2 FNYEAQ. The ends were cut back, 3 bases at V and 6 bases at J, with 14 bases in the middle.

The chain joins TRBV29-1 to TRBJ2-7; D is unclear. The CDR3 totals 12 residues. The germline CDR1 and CDR2 sequences are SQVTM and ANQGSEA. V lost 4 bases and J lost 0, with 7 bases in between. The CDR3 coding sequence is TGCAGCGTTGGGATGAGCTCCTACGAGCAGTACTTC. Translation gives CSVGMSSYEQYF.